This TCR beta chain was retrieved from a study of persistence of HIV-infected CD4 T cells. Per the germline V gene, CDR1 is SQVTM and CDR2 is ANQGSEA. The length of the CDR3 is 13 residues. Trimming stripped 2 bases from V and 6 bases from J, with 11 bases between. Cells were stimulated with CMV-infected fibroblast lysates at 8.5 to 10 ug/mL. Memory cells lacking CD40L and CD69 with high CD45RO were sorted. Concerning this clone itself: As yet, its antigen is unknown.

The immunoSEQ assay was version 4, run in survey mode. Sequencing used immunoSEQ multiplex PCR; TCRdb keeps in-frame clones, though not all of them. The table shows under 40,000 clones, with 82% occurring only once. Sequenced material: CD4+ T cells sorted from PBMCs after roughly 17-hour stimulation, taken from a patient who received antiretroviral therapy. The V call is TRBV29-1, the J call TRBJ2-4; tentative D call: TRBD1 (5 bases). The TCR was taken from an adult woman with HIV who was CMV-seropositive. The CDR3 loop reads CSVERSQGNIQYF. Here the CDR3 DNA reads TGCAGCGTTGAAAGAAGTCAGGGAAACATTCAGTACTTC.